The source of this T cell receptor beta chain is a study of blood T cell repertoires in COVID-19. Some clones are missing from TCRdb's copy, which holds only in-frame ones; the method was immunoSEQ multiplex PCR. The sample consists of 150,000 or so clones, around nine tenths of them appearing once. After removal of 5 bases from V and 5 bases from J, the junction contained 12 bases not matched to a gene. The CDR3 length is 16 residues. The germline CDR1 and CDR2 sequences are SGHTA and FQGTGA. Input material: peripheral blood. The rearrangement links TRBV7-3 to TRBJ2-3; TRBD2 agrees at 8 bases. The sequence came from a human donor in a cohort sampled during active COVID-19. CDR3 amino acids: CASSHPPGGQKDTQYF. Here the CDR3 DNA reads TGTGCCAGCAGCCACCCGCCGGGGGGGCAAAAAGATACGCAGTATTTT.